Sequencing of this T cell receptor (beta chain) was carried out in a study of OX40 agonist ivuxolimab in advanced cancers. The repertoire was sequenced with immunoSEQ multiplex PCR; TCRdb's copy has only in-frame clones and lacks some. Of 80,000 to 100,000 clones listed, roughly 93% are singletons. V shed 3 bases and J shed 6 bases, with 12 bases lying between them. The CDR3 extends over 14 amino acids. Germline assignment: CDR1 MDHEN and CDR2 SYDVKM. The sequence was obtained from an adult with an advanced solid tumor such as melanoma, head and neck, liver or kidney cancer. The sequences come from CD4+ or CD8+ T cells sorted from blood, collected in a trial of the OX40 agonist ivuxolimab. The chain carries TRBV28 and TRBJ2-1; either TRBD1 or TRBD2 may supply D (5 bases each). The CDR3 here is CASSFGARTNEQFF. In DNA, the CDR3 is TGTGCCAGCAGTTTCGGGGCCCGGACCAATGAGCAGTTCTTC.